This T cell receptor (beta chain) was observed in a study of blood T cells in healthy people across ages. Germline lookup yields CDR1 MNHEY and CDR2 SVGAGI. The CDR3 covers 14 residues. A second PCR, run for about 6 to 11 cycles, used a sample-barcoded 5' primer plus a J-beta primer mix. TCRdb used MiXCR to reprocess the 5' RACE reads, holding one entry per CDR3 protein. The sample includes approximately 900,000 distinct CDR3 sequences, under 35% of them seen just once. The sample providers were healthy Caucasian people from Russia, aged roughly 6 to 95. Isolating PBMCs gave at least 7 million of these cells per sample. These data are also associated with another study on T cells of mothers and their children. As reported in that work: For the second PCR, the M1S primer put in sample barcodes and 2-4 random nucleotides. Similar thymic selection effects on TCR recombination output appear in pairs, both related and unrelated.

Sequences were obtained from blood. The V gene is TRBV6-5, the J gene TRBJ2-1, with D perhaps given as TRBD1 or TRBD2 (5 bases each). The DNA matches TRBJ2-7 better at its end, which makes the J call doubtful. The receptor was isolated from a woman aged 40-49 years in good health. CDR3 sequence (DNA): TGTGCCAGCCGAGGGACCGAGGGCCACAATGAGCAGTACTTC. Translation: CASRGTEGHNEQYF.